Sequencing of this T cell receptor beta chain was carried out in a study of control samples from healthy donors and cancer patients. V gave up 5 bases and J gave up 4 bases; unmatched junction bases: 6. Germline V gene lookup returns CDR1 SGHRS and CDR2 YFSETQ. The CDR3 has 13 amino acids. The table came from immunoSEQ multiplex PCR; TCRdb's copy has only in-frame clones and leaves some out. The data include fewer than 200,000 clones; the top ten clones carry 2% to 2.5%. The clonotype comes from a woman aged 25 to 39 in good health. Sequencing input: blood. The chain couples TRBV5-1 to TRBJ2-7, with 7 bases fitting TRBD1. CDR3 sequence reads: CASRTGYGYEQYF. The CDR3 DNA reads as TGCGCCAGCAGGACAGGGTATGGATACGAGCAGTACTTC.